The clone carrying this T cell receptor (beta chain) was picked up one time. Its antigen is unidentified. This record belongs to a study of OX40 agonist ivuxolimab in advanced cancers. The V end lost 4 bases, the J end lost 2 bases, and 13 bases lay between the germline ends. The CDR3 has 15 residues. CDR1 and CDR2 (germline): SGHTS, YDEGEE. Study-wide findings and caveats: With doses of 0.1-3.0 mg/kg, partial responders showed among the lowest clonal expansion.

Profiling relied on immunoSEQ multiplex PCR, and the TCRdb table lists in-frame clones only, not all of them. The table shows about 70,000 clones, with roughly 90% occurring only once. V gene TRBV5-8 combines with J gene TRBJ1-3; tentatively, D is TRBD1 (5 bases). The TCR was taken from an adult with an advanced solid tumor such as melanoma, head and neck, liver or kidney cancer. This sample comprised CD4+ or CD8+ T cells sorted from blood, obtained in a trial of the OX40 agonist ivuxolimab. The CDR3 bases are TGTGCCAGCAGCCCCGGGACTTCAGCTGGAAACACCATATATTTT. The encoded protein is CASSPGTSAGNTIYF.